The sequence of this T cell receptor beta chain was determined in a study of blood T cells in healthy people across ages. Study results and limitations: Naive CD4+ cell counts and diversity both ran higher in long-lived than in aged donors.

Primed by a sample-barcoded 5' primer and a J-beta primer mix, a second PCR proceeded for roughly 7 to 12 cycles. MiXCR, applied by TCRdb to the 5' RACE reads, yields one record per CDR3 protein. The repertoire consists of about 730,000 distinct CDR3 sequences, with 35% to 45% occurring once and the leading ten covering 20% to 25%. Drawing of peripheral blood yielded about 9.7 milliliters from each donor. The authors extracted at least 5 micrograms of total RNA per sample. This clonotype was seen a handful of times. What it recognizes is unknown. The sequence derives from a woman aged 55-69 years in good health. Sequenced: blood.

The CDR3 here is CSATPGTGSSYEQYF. The CDR3 DNA reads as TGCAGTGCTACACCTGGGACAGGAAGCTCCTACGAGCAGTACTTC. The V and J genes are TRBV20-1 and TRBJ2-7; TRBD1 matches at 8 bases. The CDR3 extends over 15 amino acids. Germline trimming cut 4 bases from V and 0 bases from J; bases unmatched to any gene: 8. The V gene's germline CDR1 is DFQATT and CDR2 SNEGSKA (reference sequence).